One T cell receptor (beta chain) is described in this entry. Antigen: not known. The sample belongs to a study of cytomegalovirus exposure and HLA in healthy donors. Points from the study as a whole: In an earlier analysis, about 87% or about 30%: the productive usage of most TCR beta V segments.

Germline loops: CDR1 MNHNS, CDR2 SASEGT. The CDR3 sequence is 14 residues long. V lost 6 bases and J lost 6, with 17 bases in between. PCR was performed using 60 Vbeta and 13 Jbeta primers. TCRdb's table, derived via immunoSEQ multiplex PCR, lists solely in-frame clones and lacks some. The table lists 160,000 or so clones, roughly 87% of them singletons. The sample consisted of PBMCs. This receptor was taken from a woman in her twenties or thirties in good health and CMV-seronegative. V and J are TRBV6-1 and TRBJ1-2; perhaps TRBD1 as D (6 bases). The CDR3 reads CASRGGAGVNGYTF. CDR3 bases: TGTGCCAGCAGGGGGGGGGCGGGGGTTAATGGCTACACCTTC.